These 18 T cell receptor beta chains came from one sample sequenced in a study of shared clonotypes between healthy human individuals. In the naive CD8 group, cells lacked CD45RO and were positively selected for CCR7, so terminally differentiated effector memory CD45RA+ cells were left out. Assay: immunoSEQ multiplex PCR; the TCRdb copy retains only in-frame clones and omits some. Of about 2 million clones in the sample, about 95% were seen once. Material for sequencing was naive CD8+ T cells sorted from blood. The receptors derive from a man between 18 and 29 years old in good health.

A single count supports this clone. J is TRBJ1-4 and V is TRBV30; D unclear. Germline assignment: CDR1 GTSNPN and CDR2 SVGIG (reference sequence). Trimming cost V 0 bases and J 8 bases, with 10 bases left between them. This CDR3 comprises 13 residues. This chain's CDR3 is CAWSVNPEEKLFF. Here the CDR3 DNA reads TGTGCCTGGAGTGTAAATCCGGAGGAAAAACTGTTTTTT.

This chain connects TRBV27 to TRBJ2-7; 8 nucleotides align to TRBD2. CDR3 length: 16 residues. The V segment lost 1 base and the J segment 0 bases; nucleotides outside the gene matches: 5. CDR1 MNHEY and CDR2 SMNVEV come from the germline V gene (reference sequence). CDR3 DNA: TGTGCCAGCAGTTTATTAGGCGGGGGGCACTCCTACGAGCAGTACTTC. Translation: CASSLLGGGHSYEQYF.

The chain uses TRBV6-1 and TRBJ1-5; tentatively, D is TRBD1 (6 bases). This CDR3 comprises 15 residues. Germline CDR1 is MNHNS and CDR2 is SASEGT. V gave up 3 bases and J gave up 6 bases, with 15 bases separating them. CDR3 sequence: CASSDYPRGGQPQHF. The CDR3 bases are TGTGCCAGCAGTGATTACCCCAGGGGCGGTCAGCCCCAGCATTTT.

This sequence joins TRBV18 and TRBJ2-2, with TRBD2 matching 12 bases. CDR1 is KGHSH and CDR2 is LQKENI in the germline V gene. V dropped 3 bases and J dropped 0; count of bases not matched to a gene: 8. This CDR3 contains 19 residues. The CDR3 loop is CASSPKGLAGIANTGELFF. For the CDR3, the DNA is TGTGCCAGCTCACCCAAAGGACTAGCGGGGATCGCGAACACCGGGGAGCTGTTTTTT.

To note about this clone: At the DNA level, this CDR3 is encoded by other sequences in the same sample as well. The V call is TRBV9, the J call TRBJ2-3, with a weak D call TRBD1 (5 bases). CDR3 length equals 14 residues. Trimming took 0 bases from V and 2 from J, leaving 7 bases between them. The germline CDR1 and CDR2 sequences are SGDLS and YYNGEE. The CDR3 nucleotides read TGTGCCAGCAGCGTAGACAGGACCACAGATACGCAGTATTTT. Translation: CASSVDRTTDTQYF.

Worth noting for this clone: A junction boundary mismatches the germline segment, possibly from a read error. This chain links TRBV5-1 with TRBJ2-7; D is undetermined. CDR1 is SGHRS and CDR2 is YFSETQ in the germline V gene. The CDR3 runs to 15 residues. In nucleotides, the CDR3 is TGTGCCAGCAGCTTGGGATGGGGTGTCTCCTACGAGCAGTACTTC. Translating it yields CASSLGWGVSYEQYF.

V usage is TRBV23-1 and J usage is TRBJ2-5; D is ambiguous. TRBV23-1 is flagged as an ORF with uncertain function. V shed 3 bases and J shed 6 bases, with 20 bases lying between them. The CDR3 runs to 16 residues. This CDR3 is CASSHPTPARVQTQYF. The CDR3 DNA is TGCGCCAGCAGTCACCCCACCCCGGCTCGGGTGCAGACCCAGTACTTC.

For the CDR3, the DNA is TGTGCCAGCAGCACGGGACTAGCGGGGGGGCCGGTAGATACGCAGTATTTT. This gives the protein CASSTGLAGGPVDTQYF. The rearrangement joins TRBV7-9 to TRBJ2-3; 16 bases match TRBD2. CDR1 is SEHNR and CDR2 is FQNEAQ in the germline V gene (reference sequence). Trimming took 5 bases from V and 5 from J; bases not matched to a gene: 7. There are 17 residues in the CDR3.

The chain recombines TRBV28 with TRBJ1-6; D unresolved. The CDR3 spans 14 residues. Trimming took 3 bases from V and 4 from J, leaving 7 bases between them. Germline lookup yields CDR1 MDHEN and CDR2 SYDVKM. The CDR3 sequence: CASSLASYNSPLHF. As DNA, the CDR3 is TGTGCCAGCAGTTTGGCGAGTTATAATTCACCCCTCCACTTT.

V and J are TRBV30 and TRBJ1-5; TRBD1 aligns across 7 bases. The CDR3 is 15 residues long. The V gene end was trimmed by 1 base and the J gene end by 0 bases; junction bases not matched to a gene: 3. CDR1 is GTSNPN, CDR2 SVGIG, per germline (reference sequence). The CDR3 nucleotides read TGTGCCTGGAGTGGGGACAGTTATAGCAATCAGCCCCAGCATTTT. Amino acids: CAWSGDSYSNQPQHF.

The V call is TRBV5-4, the J call TRBJ2-3, with 8 bases fitting TRBD2. Germline V gene data show CDR1 as SGHNT and CDR2 as YYREEE (reference sequence). This CDR3 comprises 15 residues. The J segment lost 3 bases and the V segment lost 4 bases, leaving 7 bases of the junction unmatched. The CDR3 region is CASSDRGGLTDTQYF. The CDR3 region has the DNA TGTGCCAGCAGCGATCGGGGGGGCCTAACAGATACGCAGTATTTT.

The chain combines TRBV7-9 with TRBJ2-3; the match to TRBD2 covers 7 bases. CDR1 is SEHNR and CDR2 is FQNEAQ in the germline V gene (reference sequence). With 4 bases clipped from V and 0 bases from J, the junction kept 10 bases outside the gene matches. There are 17 residues in the CDR3. The CDR3 region is CASSSDASGASTDTQYF. In DNA form, the CDR3 reads TGTGCCAGCAGCTCAGATGCTAGCGGAGCTAGCACAGATACGCAGTATTTT.

V is TRBV27 and J is TRBJ2-5; tentatively, D is TRBD2 (6 bases). The CDR3 consists of 14 residues. Germline values: CDR1 MNHEY, CDR2 SMNVEV (reference sequence). V was clipped by 6 bases and J by 5 bases, with 16 bases between them. CDR3 sequence reads: CASRNQARGETQYF. CDR3 bases: TGTGCCAGCAGGAATCAAGCCCGGGGGGAGACCCAGTACTTC.

V is TRBV15 and J is TRBJ1-1, with a possible D match to TRBD1 (6 bases). The CDR3 has 16 residues. Trimming left V 0 bases short and J 5 bases short, with 16 bases between. Germline-derived CDR1 and CDR2 are LNHNV and YYDKDF (reference sequence). DNA of the CDR3: TGTGCCACCAGCAGAGATCCTGAGGGGGAGAGAACTGAAGCTTTCTTT. Translated: CATSRDPEGERTEAFF.

The rearrangement links TRBV6-1 to TRBJ2-7, with a weak D call TRBD2 (6 bases). There are 14 residues in the CDR3. Germline assignment: CDR1 MNHNS and CDR2 SASEGT. V was clipped by 3 bases and J by 5 bases, with 14 bases between them. CDR3 sequence reads: CASSDWLALDEQYF. The CDR3 DNA reads as TGTGCCAGCAGTGATTGGCTAGCGCTCGACGAGCAGTACTTC.

The chain links TRBV28 to TRBJ2-5; D is perhaps TRBD1 (8 bases). V was cut by 2 bases and J by 5 bases, with 15 bases left in between. This CDR3 contains 15 residues. Germline CDR1 MDHEN, CDR2 SYDVKM. The CDR3 DNA sequence: TGTGCCAGCAGTTTAGATGGACAGGGAGGGGAGACCCAGTACTTC. Amino acids: CASSLDGQGGETQYF.

The chain joins TRBV5-1 to TRBJ2-7, with TRBD2 matching over 12 bases. CDR1 and CDR2 from the germline V gene are SGHRS and YFSETQ. This CDR3 is 15 amino acids long. Losses at the gene ends were 3 bases for V and 7 bases for J; bases not matched to a gene: 8. The CDR3 loop reads CASSSSLAGGPEQYF. CDR3 coding DNA: TGCGCCAGCAGCTCCTCCCTAGCGGGAGGGCCGGAGCAGTACTTC.

In regard to this clone: This specimen includes other DNA sequences encoding the same CDR3. The chain employs TRBV5-4 and TRBJ2-7, with a tentative D call TRBD2 (5 bases). Trimming shortened V by 2 bases and J by 7 bases, and 10 bases separated the two germline ends. Germline CDR1 SGHNT, CDR2 YYREEE (reference sequence). The CDR3 has 12 amino acids. CDR3 DNA: TGTGCCAGCAGCTTATCCTCGGGGGAGCAGTACTTC. Encoded protein: CASSLSSGEQYF.